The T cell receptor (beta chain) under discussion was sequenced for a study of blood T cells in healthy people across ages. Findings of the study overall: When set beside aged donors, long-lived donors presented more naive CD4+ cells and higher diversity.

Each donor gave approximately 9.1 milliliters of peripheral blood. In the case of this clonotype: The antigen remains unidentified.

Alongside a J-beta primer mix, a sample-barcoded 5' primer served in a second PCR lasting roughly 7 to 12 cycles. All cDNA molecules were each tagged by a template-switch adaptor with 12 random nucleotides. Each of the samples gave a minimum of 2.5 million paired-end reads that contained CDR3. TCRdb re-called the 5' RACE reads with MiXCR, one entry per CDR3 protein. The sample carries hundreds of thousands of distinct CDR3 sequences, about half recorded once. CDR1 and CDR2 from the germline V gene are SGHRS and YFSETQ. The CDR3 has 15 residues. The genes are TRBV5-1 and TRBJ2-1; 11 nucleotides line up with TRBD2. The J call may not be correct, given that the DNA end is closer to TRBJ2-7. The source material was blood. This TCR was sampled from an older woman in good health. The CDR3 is CASSPGTSGYNEQYF. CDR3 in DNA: TGCGCCAGCAGTCCCGGGACTAGCGGATACAATGAGCAGTACTTC.